Below are 4 T cell receptor beta chains sequenced from a single sample in a study of Ad26.COV2.S vaccination and SARS-CoV-2 variants. The data were produced by immunoSEQ multiplex PCR, yet TCRdb's version contains in-frame clones alone and is incomplete. The sample has a few hundred thousand clones; about nine tenths are singletons. The treatment was: roughly 20 received Ad26.COV2.S at low or high dose, single or two shots; about 5 received placebo; per-sample allocation not given. Sampling took place 63 days after the first vaccine or placebo injection. This material consisted of peripheral blood, taken in a trial of Ad26.COV2.S vaccine versus placebo. The receptors originated from a person aged 18-65 years who received the Ad26.COV2.S COVID-19 vaccine or a placebo.

This chain connects TRBV9 to TRBJ1-2, with a tentative D call TRBD1 (5 bases). The CDR3 covers 13 residues. Germline lookup yields CDR1 SGDLS and CDR2 YYNGEE. V was cut by 4 bases and J by 8 bases, with 15 bases left in between. CDR3 residues: CASSMGGTLGYTF. The CDR3 nucleotides read TGTGCCAGCAGCATGGGGGGGACGCTCGGCTACACCTTC.

The V gene is TRBV5-4, the J gene TRBJ2-3; TRBD2 matches 14 bases. V lost 4 bases to trimming and J lost 2 bases; unmatched junction nucleotides: 6. CDR1 is SGHNT, CDR2 YYREEE, per germline (reference sequence). The CDR3 covers 17 residues. The CDR3 sequence is CASSQGLAGGFTDTQYF. The CDR3, as DNA: TGTGCCAGCAGCCAAGGACTAGCGGGGGGCTTCACAGATACGCAGTATTTT.

The chain is built from TRBV9 and TRBJ2-1; possibly TRBD2 for D (5 bases). V was pared by 6 bases and J by 9 bases, with 16 bases between. Per germline, CDR1 SGDLS and CDR2 YYNGEE. The CDR3 consists of 13 residues. Written as DNA, the CDR3 is TGTGCCAGCACCAAAGGAGGTGGCCCTGAGCAGTTCTTC. It is translated as CASTKGGGPEQFF.

The gene calls are TRBV24-1 and TRBJ2-2; D might be TRBD2 (5 bases). Trimming pared 8 bases from V and 5 bases from J, leaving 14 bases between. CDR1 and CDR2 from the germline V gene are KGHDR and SFDVKD. The length of the CDR3 is 14 residues. CDR3 region: CATTSTGKTGELFF. The CDR3 nucleotides are TGTGCCACCACTTCTACCGGGAAAACCGGGGAGCTGTTTTTT.